This T cell receptor beta chain was identified during a study of control samples from healthy donors and cancer patients. CDR1 and CDR2 from the germline V gene are SGHDT and YYEEEE. Trimming pared 2 bases from V and 7 bases from J, leaving 16 bases between. The CDR3 is made up of 16 amino acids. The method was immunoSEQ multiplex PCR; TCRdb's version includes in-frame clones alone and lacks a portion of them. Seen here are tens of thousands of clones, around 85% observed once, and the top ten hold 38%. The clonotype originates from a man in his sixties or seventies with lung cancer. This sequence joins TRBV5-6 and TRBJ1-6, with a possible D match to TRBD1 (6 bases). Specimen: PBMCs. CDR3: CASSFWRVGGNSPLHF. Here the CDR3 DNA reads TGTGCCAGCAGCTTTTGGAGGGTAGGGGGGAATTCACCCCTCCACTTT.